This T cell receptor (beta chain) was captured by sequencing in a study of shared clonotypes between healthy human individuals. At the level of the study: The donor group consisted of a couple of women and a few men, aged 18 to 49. Study conclusions and caveats: Around 5% of naive CD4 clonotypes were common to four donors.

As to this clone: The antigen is undetermined.

Sequenced by immunoSEQ multiplex PCR; TCRdb stores in-frame clones only, minus some. The data show roughly 1 million clones, 70% to 80% seen once. Per the germline V gene, CDR1 is MNHEY and CDR2 is SVGAGI. This CDR3 comprises 12 residues. Trimming took 5 bases from V and 5 from J, leaving 9 bases between them. The genes are TRBV6-5 and TRBJ2-5; possibly TRBD1 for D (5 bases). The sequencing sample was made of memory CD4+ T cells from PBMCs. Subset reported: CD45RA-negative fraction. The TCR comes from a man aged 18 to 30 in good health. Some clones in this sample may be carry-over from other donors' samples. CDR3 in DNA: TGTGCCAGCAGTCAGGGTTCGGAGACCCAGTACTTC. It is translated as CASSQGSETQYF.